The rows below give T cell receptor beta chains drawn from one sample of a study of blood T cell repertoires in COVID-19. TCRdb's table, derived via immunoSEQ multiplex PCR, lists solely in-frame clones and lacks some. The sample records roughly 460,000 clones, around 90% being singletons. Sequences were obtained from peripheral blood. These TCRs come from a young man with COVID-19, enrolled during active disease. Each CDR3 is given with its conserved first and last residue. A D gene is named only where the DNA matches it firmly. Rows give clone size only sometimes, using once, few, many, or a class for an expanded clone.

TRBV5-5,TRBJ2-3,NA,NA,12,TGTGCCAGCAGCGGAGTCGCAGATACGCAGTATTTT,CASSGVADTQYF
TRBV7-8,TRBJ2-1,NA,TRBD2,16,TGTGCCAGCAGCTCTGTAGTAGCGGGAGACTACAATGAGCAGTTCTTC,CASSSVVAGDYNEQFF
TRBV7-2,TRBJ2-7,NA,TRBD2,14,TGTGCCAGCAGCGATAGAAGCGGGACCTACGAGCAGTACTTC,CASSDRSGTYEQYF
TRBV7-9,TRBJ2-7,NA,NA,16,TGTGCCAGCAGCCCCTCTAGTTTGGATCGATCCTACGAGCAGTACTTC,CASSPSSLDRSYEQYF
TRBV7-2,TRBJ2-5,NA,TRBD1,14,TGTGCCAGCAGTTATCAGGGGGCGGGAGAGACCCAGTACTTC,CASSYQGAGETQYF
TRBV5-1,TRBJ2-5,NA,NA,15,TGCGCCAGCAGCTTGGGTCCCGATAGCCCGGAGACCCAGTACTTC,CASSLGPDSPETQYF
TRBV6-1,TRBJ2-2,NA,TRBD2,15,TGTGCCAGCAGTGAACCGGGACTAGATTCCGGGGAGCTGTTTTTT,CASSEPGLDSGELFF
TRBV2,TRBJ1-6,NA,NA,15,TGTGCCAGCGCCATCCAGGGGTCTAATAATTCACCCCTCCACTTT,CASAIQGSNNSPLHF
TRBV13,TRBJ1-1,NA,NA,12,TGTGCCAGCAGCTTTGGTAGCACTGAAGCTTTCTTT,CASSFGSTEAFF
TRBV27,TRBJ2-3,NA,NA,14,TGTGCCAGCACCCTAGGGACAGCGGGAGATACGCAGTATTTT,CASTLGTAGDTQYF
TRBV4-1,TRBJ1-4,NA,NA,16,TGCGCCAGCAGCCAAGGGACAGCGGCAACTAATGAAAAACTGTTTTTT,CASSQGTAATNEKLFF
TRBV15,TRBJ2-5,NA,TRBD2,16,TGTGCCACCAGCAGAGATCAGATTAGCGGGGTTGGGACCCAGTACTTC,CATSRDQISGVGTQYF
TRBV5-4,TRBJ2-5,NA,TRBD1,15,TGTGCCAGCAGCAAGGCCCAGGGGGATCAAGAGACCCAGTACTTC,CASSKAQGDQETQYF
TRBV7-8,TRBJ1-2,once,TRBD1,15,TGTGCCAGCAGCTTAGTCCACAGGGGATTTGGCGGCTACACCTTC,CASSLVHRGFGGYTF
TRBV7-6,TRBJ1-1,NA,NA,15,TGTGCCAGCAGCTTAGGGGGGCCTTTGAACACTGAAGCTTTCTTT,CASSLGGPLNTEAFF
TRBV24-1,TRBJ2-1,NA,TRBD2,14,TGTGCCACCAGTGATGGACTAGCTCGCGATGAGCAGTTCTTC,CATSDGLARDEQFF
TRBV11-2,TRBJ2-4,NA,TRBD2,17,TGTGCCAGCAGCTTTCCGGGGGGAAGTGGGTCCAAAAACATTCAGTACTTC,CASSFPGGSGSKNIQYF
TRBV28,TRBJ1-2,NA,NA,13,TGTGCCAGCAGTTTTGGCCGGGAGGAAGGCTACACCTTC,CASSFGREEGYTF
TRBV6-5,TRBJ1-2,NA,TRBD1,13,TGTGCCAGCAGCCTTGACAGGGTGGCTGGCTACACCTTC,CASSLDRVAGYTF
TRBV7-6,TRBJ2-2,NA,NA,13,TGTGCCAGCAGCCTAGTAGAGACCGGGGAGCTGTTTTTT,CASSLVETGELFF
TRBV9,TRBJ2-1,few,NA,13,TGTGCCAGCAGCGTTAATTCGGGCAATGAGCAGTTCTTC,CASSVNSGNEQFF
TRBV19,TRBJ1-5,NA,TRBD1,14,TGTGCCAGTAGTCCCCCAGGGACAGGGGGGCCCCAGCATTTT,CASSPPGTGGPQHF
TRBV30,TRBJ1-1,once,NA,15,TGTGCCTGGACTCTAGCAAGACGGGGGAACACTGAAGCTTTCTTT,CAWTLARRGNTEAFF
TRBV30,TRBJ1-2,NA,TRBD1,12,TGTGCCTGGAGTAATCAGGGGGCTGGCTACACCTTC,CAWSNQGAGYTF
TRBV10-1,TRBJ2-2,NA,TRBD1,14,TGCGCCAGCTCGGGGACAGGGGGCTACGGGGAGCTGTTTTTT,CASSGTGGYGELFF
TRBV6-5,TRBJ1-1,NA,TRBD1,15,TGTGCCAGCACCATCAGGGGGCTCTTGGGCACTGAAGCTTTCTTT,CASTIRGLLGTEAFF
TRBV13,TRBJ1-2,NA,NA,15,TGTGCCAGCAGCTTACGATCAGGGATGAACTATGGCTACACCTTC,CASSLRSGMNYGYTF
TRBV18,TRBJ1-3,NA,NA,14,TGTGCCAGCTCACTACGGACAGAAGGAAACACCATATATTTT,CASSLRTEGNTIYF
TRBV9,TRBJ1-2,once,NA,12,TGTGCCAGCACCGGAGGGAGCGATGGCTACACCTTC,CASTGGSDGYTF
TRBV4-1,TRBJ1-2,few,NA,17,TGCGCCAGCAGCCAAACCCCCGCGGGGGGCGGAATAGAAGGCTACACCTTC,CASSQTPAGGGIEGYTF
TRBV9,TRBJ2-3,NA,NA,15,TGTGCCAGCAGCGTAGATTCAGGAAGCACAGATACGCAGTATTTT,CASSVDSGSTDTQYF
TRBV12-3/TRBV12-4,TRBJ1-2,NA,NA,12,TGTGCCAGCAGTTTGACAAGGCATGGCTACACCTTC,CASSLTRHGYTF
TRBV28,TRBJ2-7,NA,TRBD1,13,TGTGCCAGCAAACTACAGGGGGCGCGTGAGCAGTACTTC,CASKLQGAREQYF
TRBV15,TRBJ2-7,NA,TRBD2,18,TGTGCCACCAGCAGAGATCGGGGGACTAGCGGGATTACCTACGAGCAGTACTTC,CATSRDRGTSGITYEQYF
TRBV4-1,TRBJ2-1,NA,TRBD2,19,TGCGCCAGCAGCCCCGACACTACTACGGGACTAGCTCTTCAGGGTGAGCAGTTCTTC,CASSPDTTTGLALQGEQFF
TRBV12-3/TRBV12-4,TRBJ2-1,NA,TRBD1,13,TGTGCCAGCAGTTCAGACAGGGGAGATGAGCAGTTCTTC,CASSSDRGDEQFF
TRBV10-2,TRBJ2-3,NA,TRBD2,16,TGCGCCAGCAGTTTAATGGCGGGGGGGATCACAGATACGCAGTATTTT,CASSLMAGGITDTQYF
TRBV19,TRBJ1-3,NA,NA,12,TGTGCCAGTAGTTCAGGGAGGCACACCATATATTTT,CASSSGRHTIYF
TRBV6-5,TRBJ1-4,NA,NA,14,TGTGCCAGCAGTTCCTACAGGGAGGGCGAAAAACTGTTTTTT,CASSSYREGEKLFF
TRBV6-2/TRBV6-3,TRBJ2-7,NA,TRBD1,16,TGTGCCAGCAGTTATACGGCCGGGACAGTCTCCTACGAGCAGTACTTC,CASSYTAGTVSYEQYF
TRBV7-8,TRBJ2-4,NA,NA,16,TGTGCCAGCAGCCCCTACCTAGGCACAACCAAAAACATTCAGTACTTC,CASSPYLGTTKNIQYF
TRBV13,TRBJ2-1,NA,TRBD2,17,TGTGCCAGCAGCACGATGGGACTAGCGGGAGTACTCAATGAGCAGTTCTTC,CASSTMGLAGVLNEQFF
TRBV28,TRBJ2-1,NA,TRBD2,14,TGTGCCAGCGGTCTAGCGGGAGTCCAAGGGGAGCAGTTCTTC,CASGLAGVQGEQFF
TRBV15,TRBJ2-3,once,TRBD2,15,TGTGCCACCAGGACGGGACTAGGGATCACAGATACGCAGTATTTT,CATRTGLGITDTQYF
TRBV5-6,TRBJ2-1,once,NA,11,TGTGCCAGCAAGTGGGCGGGTGAGCAGTTCTTC,CASKWAGEQFF